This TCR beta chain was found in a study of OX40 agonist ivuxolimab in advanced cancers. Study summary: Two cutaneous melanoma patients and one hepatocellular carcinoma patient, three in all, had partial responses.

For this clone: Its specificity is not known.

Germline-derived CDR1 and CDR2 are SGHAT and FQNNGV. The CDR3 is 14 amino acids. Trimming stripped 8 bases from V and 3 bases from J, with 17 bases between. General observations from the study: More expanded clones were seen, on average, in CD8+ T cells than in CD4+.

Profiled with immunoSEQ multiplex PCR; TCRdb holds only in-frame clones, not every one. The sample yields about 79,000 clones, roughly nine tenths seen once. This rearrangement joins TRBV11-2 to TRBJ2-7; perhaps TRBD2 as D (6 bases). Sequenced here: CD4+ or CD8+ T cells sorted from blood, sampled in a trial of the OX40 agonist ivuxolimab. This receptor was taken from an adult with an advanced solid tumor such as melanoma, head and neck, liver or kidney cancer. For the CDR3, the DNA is TGTGCCAGCGAAATGGAGGGCTATAACTACGAGCAGTACTTC. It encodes CASEMEGYNYEQYF.